Listed below are T cell receptor beta chains from one sample, sequenced in a study of beta chain features in type 1 diabetes. The data were produced by immunoSEQ multiplex PCR, yet TCRdb's version contains in-frame clones alone and is incomplete. The sample contains around 190,000 clones, more than 10% of which appear only once. The material sequenced was central memory CD4+ T cells from blood. The source of these receptors is a woman younger than 30 in good health. Each CDR3 is given without its conserved first and last residue.

>TRBJ1-1|TRBV2
ASSERETNTEAF
>TRBJ2-3|TRBV7-8
ASSRGTSADTQY
>TRBJ2-1|TRBV6-5
ASSYGSGRSYNEQF
>TRBJ2-2|TRBV14
ASSQQKATGELF
>TRBJ1-5|TRBV18
ASSPGLNSNQPQH
>TRBJ2-1|TRBV5-4
ASSWGGTSGKNEQF
>TRBJ2-2|TRBV7-3
ASSSSHTGELF
>TRBJ2-7|TRBV18
ASSPLTSGPPYEQY
>TRBJ2-4|TRBV7-9
ASRLAGVENIQY
>TRBJ1-1|TRBV6-1
ASSGGQRREAF
>TRBJ1-2|TRBV30
AAHRDTNYGYT
>TRBJ1-1|TRBV2
ASSGANPTEAF
>TRBJ2-1|TRBV4-2
ASSQKGTRRAVSYNEQF
>TRBJ2-7|TRBV18
ASSPTSGRNEQY
>TRBJ1-2|TRBV27
ASSFLGQYYGYT
>TRBJ2-1|TRBV29-1
SVVSLALSSYNEQF
>TRBJ2-3|TRBV25-1
ASSPLWASTDTQY
>TRBJ1-1|TRBV28
ASSPLWNTEAF